Below are 27 T cell receptor beta chains sequenced from a single sample in a study of blood T cell repertoires in COVID-19. The protocol was immunoSEQ multiplex PCR, while the TCRdb copy is restricted to in-frame clones and leaves out a portion. Among 90,000 to 120,000 clones, 60% to 85% were seen once, and the ten largest hold roughly 4.3%. The sequenced sample was peripheral blood. All receptors derive from a man in his sixties or seventies with acute or convalescent COVID-19.

The chain is built from TRBV10-2 and TRBJ1-5; tentative D call: TRBD1 (5 bases). The CDR3 is made up of 14 amino acids. The V gene's germline CDR1 is WSHSY and CDR2 SAAADI. V dropped 7 bases and J dropped 0 bases, with 10 bases sitting between them. The chain's CDR3 is CASMDGGSNQPQHF. CDR3 in DNA: TGCGCCAGCATGGACGGGGGTAGCAATCAGCCCCAGCATTTT.

The chain couples TRBV5-1 to TRBJ2-2, with D tentatively TRBD2 (7 bases). The CDR3 spans 19 residues. From germline, CDR1 is SGHRS and CDR2 YFSETQ. Trimming pared 4 bases from V and 1 base from J, leaving 23 bases between. In DNA form, the CDR3 reads TGCGCCAGCAGCAGCGGGGTATTAAAGACAGGAAAGAACACCGGGGAGCTGTTTTTT. It specifies CASSSGVLKTGKNTGELFF.

This clone was recorded a few times. The chain is built from TRBV19 and TRBJ1-2; D possibly corresponds to TRBD1 (5 bases). V was pared by 4 bases and J by 9 bases, with 9 bases between. The CDR3 contains 11 residues. CDR1 is LNHDA and CDR2 is SQIVND in the germline V gene (reference sequence). CDR3 region: CASSTYRSYTF. The DNA of the CDR3 is TGTGCCAGTAGTACGTACAGGAGCTACACCTTC.

This sequence joins TRBV13 and TRBJ2-7; 8 positions match TRBD1. J gave up 0 bases and V 6 bases, and 13 bases lay outside the gene matches. Germline V CDR1 and CDR2: PRHDT, FYEKMQ (reference sequence). The CDR3 sequence is 17 residues long. The CDR3 protein is CASSPKDKTGASYEQYF. Written as DNA, the CDR3 is TGTGCCAGCAGTCCCAAAGACAAGACAGGGGCCTCCTACGAGCAGTACTTC.

V and J are TRBV5-6 and TRBJ1-4; 8 bases align to TRBD1. Germline CDR1 is SGHDT and CDR2 is YYEEEE. V gave up 0 bases and J gave up 10 bases; unmatched junction bases: 8. This CDR3 has 15 residues. For the CDR3, the DNA is TGTGCCAGCAGCTTGGGCGGACAGGGCGCCGGAAAACTGTTTTTT. Protein sequence: CASSLGGQGAGKLFF.

Turning to this clone: Other DNA sequences in the sample encode the same CDR3. The chain couples TRBV7-2 to TRBJ1-2, with D perhaps TRBD1 (6 bases). CDR1 is SGHTA, CDR2 FQGNSA, per germline. V lost 0 bases and J 5 bases, leaving 7 bases between the germline ends. The CDR3 is 13 amino acids. This CDR3 is CASSLARGYGYTF. The CDR3 DNA is TGTGCCAGCAGCTTAGCGAGGGGGTATGGCTACACCTTC.

The J gene is TRBJ1-1, the V gene TRBV19, with TRBD1 matching over 7 bases. This CDR3 contains 15 residues. V lost 0 bases and J lost 5; bases outside the gene matches: 6. Germline CDR1 LNHDA, CDR2 SQIVND (reference sequence). In nucleotides, the CDR3 is TGTGCCAGTAGTATAGATGGACAGGCGAGGACTGAAGCTTTCTTT. Protein: CASSIDGQARTEAFF.

This clone has just one count. V and J are TRBV19 and TRBJ1-1; a possible D gene is TRBD1 (6 bases). The CDR3 has 16 amino acids. The V end lost 7 bases, the J end lost 3 bases, and 21 bases lay between the germline ends. CDR1 and CDR2 from the germline V gene are LNHDA and SQIVND (reference sequence). CDR3 nucleotide sequence: TGTGCCAGTACCTGGGGGCAGGGTCCCCCCTACACTGAAGCTTTCTTT. Its translation is CASTWGQGPPYTEAFF.

The chain is built from TRBV7-8 and TRBJ1-5, with 8 bases fitting TRBD1. The V segment lost 4 bases and the J segment 3 bases; nucleotides outside the gene matches: 8. This CDR3 contains 16 residues. Germline-derived CDR1 and CDR2 are SGHVS and FQNEAQ. CDR3 region: CASSSYDRGNNQPQHF. The CDR3, as DNA: TGTGCCAGCAGCTCATATGACAGGGGAAACAATCAGCCCCAGCATTTT.

V gene TRBV4-2 combines with J gene TRBJ1-2; no definite D call. The germline CDR1 and CDR2 sequences are LGHNA and YNFKEQ. The CDR3 spans 15 residues. The germline V and J ends were trimmed by 0 bases and 2 bases, with 10 bases remaining between them. CDR3 coding DNA: TGTGCCAGCAGCCAAGACGCCGGGAAAAACTATGGCTACACCTTC. It specifies CASSQDAGKNYGYTF.

The chain carries TRBV5-1 and TRBJ2-3; TRBD2 matches at 8 bases. V was clipped by 0 bases and J by 1 base; unmatched bases: 4. The CDR3 is made up of 16 amino acids. Looked up from germline, CDR1 is SGHRS and CDR2 is YFSETQ. The DNA for the CDR3 is TGCGCCAGCAGCTTGGTGGGGCGGGGGGGCACAGATACGCAGTATTTT. Amino acid sequence: CASSLVGRGGTDTQYF.

The rearrangement links TRBV6-1 to TRBJ2-7; TRBD1 aligns across 9 bases. Looked up from germline, CDR1 is MNHNS and CDR2 is SASEGT. V was pared by 2 bases and J by 2 bases, with 7 bases of the junction left unmatched. The CDR3 extends over 16 amino acids. In nucleotides, the CDR3 is TGTGCCAGCAGTGAACCCTCCGGGACAGGGACCTACGAGCAGTACTTC. This encodes CASSEPSGTGTYEQYF.

This clone was observed a single time. The CDR3 DNA reads as TGTGCCAGCAGACCGCCGGGACAGGGAGACTATGGCTACACCTTC. Its protein product is CASRPPGQGDYGYTF. The V and J genes are TRBV6-5 and TRBJ1-2; 9 positions match TRBD1. There are 15 residues in the CDR3. Trimming took 6 bases from V and 3 from J; bases not matched to a gene: 8. Germline V gives CDR1 MNHEY, CDR2 SVGAGI.

This sequence joins TRBV6-1 and TRBJ1-3, with TRBD1 as a possible D gene (5 bases). Trimming cost V 3 bases and J 4 bases, with 19 bases left between them. Per the germline V gene, CDR1 is MNHNS and CDR2 is SASEGT. The CDR3 is 17 residues long. In DNA, the CDR3 is TGTGCCAGCAGTGATACCGCCTGGGGGGTGGGAGGAAACACCATATATTTT. Translated: CASSDTAWGVGGNTIYF.

The genes are TRBV6-2 or TRBV6-3 and TRBJ2-1, with D possibly being TRBD1 (5 bases). Trimming stripped 2 bases from V and 0 bases from J, with 14 bases between. The germline V gene encodes CDR1 MNHEY and CDR2 SVGEGT. The CDR3 has 17 residues. The CDR3 is CASSYGASFSSYNEQFF. The CDR3 DNA follows: TGTGCCAGCAGTTACGGGGCTTCCTTCAGCTCCTACAATGAGCAGTTCTTC.

This clone was observed once. The rearrangement links TRBV3-1 (or the pseudogene TRBV3-2) to TRBJ2-5; 10 nucleotides align to TRBD2. The junction had 3 bases not matched to a gene; V was cut back by 2 bases and J by 0 bases. This CDR3 region has 16 residues. CDR1 and CDR2 from the germline V gene are LGHDT and YNNKEL (reference sequence). CDR3: CASSQRSGGHQETQYF. Here the CDR3 DNA reads TGTGCCAGCAGCCAACGTAGCGGGGGGCACCAAGAGACCCAGTACTTC.

The V and J genes are TRBV5-1 and TRBJ1-1; D is ambiguous. The CDR3 extends over 15 amino acids. CDR1 is SGHRS, CDR2 YFSETQ, per germline. With 5 bases removed from V and 1 base from J, the gap between germline ends came to 15 bases. The CDR3 reads CASSNQVGGNTEAFF. CDR3 DNA sequence: TGCGCCAGCAGTAATCAGGTCGGTGGGAACACTGAAGCTTTCTTT. Full variable domain (outside the CDR3, taken from reference TRBV5-1 and TRBJ1-1): KAGVTQTPRYLIKTRGQQVTLSCSPISGHRSVSWYQQTPGQGLQFLFEYFSETQRNKGNFPGRFSGRQFSNSRSEMNVSTLELGDSALYLCASSNQVGGNTEAFFGQGTRLTVV.

V is TRBV10-3 and J is TRBJ1-1; D may be TRBD1 (6 bases). CDR1 and CDR2 (germline): ENHRY, SYGVKD. V was shortened by 7 bases and J by 1 base, with 16 bases between the two germline ends. The length of the CDR3 is 15 residues. The CDR3 protein is CAIMGLGQSNTEAFF. CDR3 nucleotides: TGTGCCATCATGGGTCTCGGACAGTCGAACACTGAAGCTTTCTTT.

The rearrangement joins TRBV9 to TRBJ2-5, with a tentative D call TRBD2 (5 bases). V was pared by 0 bases and J by 1 base, with 13 bases between. This CDR3 has 16 amino acids. CDR1 is SGDLS, CDR2 YYNGEE, per germline. DNA for the CDR3: TGTGCCAGCAGCGTAGCAACGGCCGGGGTCCAAGAGACCCAGTACTTC. The encoded protein is CASSVATAGVQETQYF.

V and J are TRBV19 and TRBJ1-5, with unresolved D. Looked up from germline, CDR1 is LNHDA and CDR2 is SQIVND (reference sequence). The CDR3 has 15 residues. The V end lost 3 bases, the J end lost 2 bases, and 11 bases lay between the germline ends. The CDR3 region has the DNA TGTGCCAGTAGTATGTTAGAGGCCCGCAATCAGCCCCAGCATTTT. Amino acid sequence: CASSMLEARNQPQHF.

This clone was counted a few times. The chain carries TRBV20-1 and TRBJ1-5; 7 nucleotides agree with TRBD1. V gave up 3 bases and J gave up 4 bases; unmatched junction bases: 6. From germline, CDR1 is DFQATT and CDR2 SNEGSKA (reference sequence). The CDR3 totals 14 residues. The CDR3 DNA follows: TGCAGTGCTAGTGGGACAGCACATAATCAGCCCCAGCATTTT. This sequence encodes CSASGTAHNQPQHF.

This clone was recorded a few times. J is TRBJ1-5 and V is TRBV7-2, with D possibly matching TRBD1 (5 bases). Trimming cost V 2 bases and J 6 bases, with 11 bases left between them. Germline V gene sequence: CDR1 SGHTA, CDR2 FQGNSA. The CDR3 has 14 amino acids. This CDR3 reads CASSLLGGGQPQHF. CDR3 nucleotide sequence: TGTGCCAGCAGCTTATTGGGGGGAGGTCAGCCCCAGCATTTT.

The chain is built from TRBV7-9 and TRBJ1-6; TRBD1 agrees at 9 bases. The CDR3 loop spans 13 amino acids. Germline V gene sequence: CDR1 SEHNR, CDR2 FQNEAQ (reference sequence). Trimming took 7 bases from V and 8 from J; bases not matched to a gene: 3. CDR3 loop: CASTRTGDSPLHF. In DNA form, the CDR3 reads TGTGCCAGCACCCGGACAGGGGATTCACCCCTCCACTTT.

The J gene is TRBJ1-2, the V gene TRBV7-2, with D tentatively TRBD1 (5 bases). Germline V gives CDR1 SGHTA, CDR2 FQGNSA. This CDR3 region has 13 residues. V gave up 1 base and J gave up 7 bases, with 10 bases separating them. CDR3 coding DNA: TGTGCCAGCAGCTTAGGGCAGGGCCGTGGCTACACCTTC. Its protein product is CASSLGQGRGYTF.

This chain links TRBV7-3 with TRBJ2-1; 13 bases are shared with TRBD2. CDR1 is SGHTA, CDR2 FQGTGA, per germline. After removal of 5 bases from V and 9 bases from J, the junction contained 7 bases not matched to a gene. The CDR3 extends over 15 amino acids. The chain's CDR3 is CASSPGTSGEREQFF. The CDR3 coding sequence is TGTGCCAGCAGCCCCGGGACTAGCGGGGAACGTGAGCAGTTCTTC.

The V gene is TRBV5-1, the J gene TRBJ2-3, with 7 positions matching TRBD2. Germline CDR1 reads SGHRS; CDR2 reads YFSETQ. Trimming cost V 4 bases and J 2 bases; bases outside gene matches: 4. The CDR3 runs 14 residues. CDR3 sequence: CASSQSGDTDTQYF. CDR3 coding DNA: TGCGCCAGCAGCCAAAGCGGGGACACAGATACGCAGTATTTT.

V usage is TRBV10-3 and J usage is TRBJ2-1, with D possibly TRBD2 on 6 matching bases. Between the trimmed V and J ends, which lost 6 bases and 7 bases, there was a span of 13 bases. The germline V gene encodes CDR1 ENHRY and CDR2 SYGVKD. The CDR3 is 13 amino acids. The chain's CDR3 is CAIRSGERNEQFF. CDR3 sequence (DNA): TGTGCCATCAGGTCGGGGGAGCGTAATGAGCAGTTCTTC.